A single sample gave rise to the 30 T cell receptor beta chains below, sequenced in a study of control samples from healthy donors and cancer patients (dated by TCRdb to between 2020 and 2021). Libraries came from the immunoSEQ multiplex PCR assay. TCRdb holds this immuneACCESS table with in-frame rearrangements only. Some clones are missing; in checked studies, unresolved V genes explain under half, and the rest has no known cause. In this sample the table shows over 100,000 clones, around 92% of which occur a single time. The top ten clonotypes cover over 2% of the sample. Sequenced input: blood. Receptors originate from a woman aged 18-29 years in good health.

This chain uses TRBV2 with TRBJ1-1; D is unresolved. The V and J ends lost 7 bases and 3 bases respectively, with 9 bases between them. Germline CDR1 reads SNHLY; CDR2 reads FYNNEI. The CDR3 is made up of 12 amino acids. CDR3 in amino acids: CASNLVDTEAFF. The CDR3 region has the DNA TGTGCCAGCAACTTGGTCGACACTGAAGCTTTCTTT.

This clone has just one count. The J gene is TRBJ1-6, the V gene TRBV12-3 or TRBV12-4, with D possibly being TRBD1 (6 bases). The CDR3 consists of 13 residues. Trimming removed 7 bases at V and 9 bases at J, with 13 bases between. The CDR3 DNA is TGTGCCAGCACCTACGGGGGGCTTTCACCCCTCCACTTT. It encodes CASTYGGLSPLHF.

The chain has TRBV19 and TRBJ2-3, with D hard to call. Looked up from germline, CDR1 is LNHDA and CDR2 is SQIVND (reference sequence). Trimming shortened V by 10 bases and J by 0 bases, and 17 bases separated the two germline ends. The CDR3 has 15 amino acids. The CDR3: CATRSIPPSTDTQYF. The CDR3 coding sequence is TGTGCCACTAGGAGTATACCCCCCAGCACAGATACGCAGTATTTT.

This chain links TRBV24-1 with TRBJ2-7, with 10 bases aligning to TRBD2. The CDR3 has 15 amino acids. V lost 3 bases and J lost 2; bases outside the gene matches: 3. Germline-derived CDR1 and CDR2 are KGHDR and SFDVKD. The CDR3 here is CATSDPGLATYEQYF. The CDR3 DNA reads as TGTGCCACCAGTGATCCGGGACTAGCGACCTACGAGCAGTACTTC.

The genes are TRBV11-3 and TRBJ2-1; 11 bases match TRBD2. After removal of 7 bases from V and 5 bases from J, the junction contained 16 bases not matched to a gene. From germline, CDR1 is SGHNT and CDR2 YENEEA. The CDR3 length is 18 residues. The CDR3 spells CASTPRQLAGVYHNEQFF. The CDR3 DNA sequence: TGTGCCAGCACCCCCCGTCAACTAGCGGGAGTCTACCACAATGAGCAGTTCTTC.

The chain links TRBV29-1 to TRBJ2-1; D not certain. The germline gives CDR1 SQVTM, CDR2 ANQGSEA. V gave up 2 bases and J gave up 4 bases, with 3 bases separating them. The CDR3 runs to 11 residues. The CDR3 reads CSVERYNEQFF. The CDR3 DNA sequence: TGCAGCGTTGAAAGGTACAATGAGCAGTTCTTC.

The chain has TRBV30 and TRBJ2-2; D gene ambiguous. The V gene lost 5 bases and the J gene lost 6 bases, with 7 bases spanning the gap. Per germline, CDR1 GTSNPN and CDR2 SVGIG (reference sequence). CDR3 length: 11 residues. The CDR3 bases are TGTGCCTGGTTAGCTCCCGGGGAGCTGTTTTTT. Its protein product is CAWLAPGELFF.

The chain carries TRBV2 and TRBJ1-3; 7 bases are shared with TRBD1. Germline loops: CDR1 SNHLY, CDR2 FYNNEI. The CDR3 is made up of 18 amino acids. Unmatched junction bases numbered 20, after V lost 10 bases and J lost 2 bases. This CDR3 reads CATYLLRDSGLAGNTIYF. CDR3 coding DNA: TGTGCCACTTACTTACTTAGGGACAGCGGGTTGGCTGGAAACACCATATATTTT.

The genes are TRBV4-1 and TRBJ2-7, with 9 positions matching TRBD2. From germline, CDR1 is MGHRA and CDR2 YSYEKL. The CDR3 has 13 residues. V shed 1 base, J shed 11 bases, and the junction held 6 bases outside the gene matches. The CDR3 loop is CASSQGLAGIKYF. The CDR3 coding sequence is TGCGCCAGCAGCCAAGGGCTAGCGGGAATTAAGTACTTC.

The CDR3 region is CASSFAQGYEQYF. The CDR3, as DNA: TGTGCCAGCAGTTTCGCACAGGGCTACGAGCAGTACTTC. This chain connects TRBV28 to TRBJ2-7, with D tentatively TRBD1 (6 bases). Trimming removed 3 bases at V and 3 bases at J, with 9 bases between. The CDR3 totals 13 residues. Germline loops: CDR1 MDHEN, CDR2 SYDVKM.

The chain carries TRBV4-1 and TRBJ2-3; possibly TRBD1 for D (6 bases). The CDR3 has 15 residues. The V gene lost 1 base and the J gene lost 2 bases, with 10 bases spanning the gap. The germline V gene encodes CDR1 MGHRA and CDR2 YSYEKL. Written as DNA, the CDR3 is TGCGCCAGCAGCCAAGGACAGGTGTTCACAGATACGCAGTATTTT. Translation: CASSQGQVFTDTQYF.

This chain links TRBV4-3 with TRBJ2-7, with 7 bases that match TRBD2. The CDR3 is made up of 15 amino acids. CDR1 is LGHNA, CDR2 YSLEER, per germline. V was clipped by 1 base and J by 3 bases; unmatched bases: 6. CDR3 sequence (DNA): TGCGCCAGCAGCCAAGGCCGGGGAGGGGACTACGAGCAGTACTTC. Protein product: CASSQGRGGDYEQYF.

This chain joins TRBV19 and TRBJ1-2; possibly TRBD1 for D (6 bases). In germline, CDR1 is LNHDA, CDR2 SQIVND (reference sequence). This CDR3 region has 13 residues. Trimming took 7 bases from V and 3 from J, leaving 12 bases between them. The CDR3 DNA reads TGTGCCAGTAACTTAGGGGGAGACTATGGCTACACCTTC. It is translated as CASNLGGDYGYTF.

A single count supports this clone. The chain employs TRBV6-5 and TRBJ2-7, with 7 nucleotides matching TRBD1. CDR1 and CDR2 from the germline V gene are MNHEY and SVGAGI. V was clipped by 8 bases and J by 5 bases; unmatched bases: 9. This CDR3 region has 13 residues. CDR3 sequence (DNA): TGTGCCAGCGTCGAGACAGGGAGAAACGAGCAGTACTTC. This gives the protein CASVETGRNEQYF.

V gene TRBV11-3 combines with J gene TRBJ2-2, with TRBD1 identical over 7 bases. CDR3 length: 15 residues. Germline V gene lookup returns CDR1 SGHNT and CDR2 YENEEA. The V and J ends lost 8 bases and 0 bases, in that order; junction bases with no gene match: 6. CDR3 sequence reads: CASVSGTANTGELFF. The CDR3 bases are TGTGCCAGCGTCTCCGGGACAGCGAACACCGGGGAGCTGTTTTTT.

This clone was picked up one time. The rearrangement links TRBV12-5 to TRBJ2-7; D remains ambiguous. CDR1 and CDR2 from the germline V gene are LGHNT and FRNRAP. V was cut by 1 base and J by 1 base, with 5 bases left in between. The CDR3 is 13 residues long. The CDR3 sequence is CASGLGTSYEQYF. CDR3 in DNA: TGTGCTAGTGGTTTGGGGACGTCCTACGAGCAGTACTTC.

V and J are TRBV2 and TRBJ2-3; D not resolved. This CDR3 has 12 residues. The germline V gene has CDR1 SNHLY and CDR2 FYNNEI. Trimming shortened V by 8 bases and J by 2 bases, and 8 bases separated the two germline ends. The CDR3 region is CASGVFTDTQYF. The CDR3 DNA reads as TGTGCCAGCGGGGTGTTCACAGATACGCAGTATTTT.

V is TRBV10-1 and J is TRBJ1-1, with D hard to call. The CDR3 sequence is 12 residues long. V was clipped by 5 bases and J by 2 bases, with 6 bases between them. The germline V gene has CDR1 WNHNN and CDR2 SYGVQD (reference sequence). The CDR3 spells CASSMLNTEAFF. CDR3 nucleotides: TGCGCCAGCAGTATGCTTAACACTGAAGCTTTCTTT.

The chain's CDR3 is CASSFDGYEQFF. The CDR3 DNA follows: TGTGCCAGCAGTTTTGATGGTTACGAGCAGTTCTTC. The chain combines TRBV12-3 or TRBV12-4 with TRBJ2-1; no firm D call. This CDR3 has 12 residues. V lost 3 bases to trimming and J lost 10 bases, with 10 bases between them.

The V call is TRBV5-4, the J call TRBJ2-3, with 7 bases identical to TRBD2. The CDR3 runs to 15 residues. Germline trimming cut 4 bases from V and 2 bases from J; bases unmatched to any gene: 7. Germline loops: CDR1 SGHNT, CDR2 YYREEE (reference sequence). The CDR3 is CASSPTGGSTDTQYF. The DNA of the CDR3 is TGTGCCAGCAGCCCAACCGGGGGGTCCACAGATACGCAGTATTTT.

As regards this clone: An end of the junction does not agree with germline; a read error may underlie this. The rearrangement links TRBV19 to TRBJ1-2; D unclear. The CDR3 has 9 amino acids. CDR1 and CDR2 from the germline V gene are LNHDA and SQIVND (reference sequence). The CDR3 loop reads CASSVTEPF. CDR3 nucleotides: TGTGCCAGTAGTGTAACGGAACCCTTC.

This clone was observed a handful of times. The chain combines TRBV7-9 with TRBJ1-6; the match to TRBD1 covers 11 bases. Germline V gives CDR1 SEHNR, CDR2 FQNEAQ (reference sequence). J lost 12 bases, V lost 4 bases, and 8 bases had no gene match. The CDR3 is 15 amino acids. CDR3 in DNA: TGTGCCAGCAGCTCGGACAGGGGGCGCCTTAAACCCCTCCACTTT. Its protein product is CASSSDRGRLKPLHF.

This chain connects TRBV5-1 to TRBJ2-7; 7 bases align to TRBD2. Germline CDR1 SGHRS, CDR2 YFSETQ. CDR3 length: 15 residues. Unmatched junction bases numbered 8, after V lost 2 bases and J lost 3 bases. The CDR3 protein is CASSFSSAGDYEQYF. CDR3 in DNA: TGCGCCAGCAGCTTTTCCTCCGCGGGGGACTACGAGCAGTACTTC.

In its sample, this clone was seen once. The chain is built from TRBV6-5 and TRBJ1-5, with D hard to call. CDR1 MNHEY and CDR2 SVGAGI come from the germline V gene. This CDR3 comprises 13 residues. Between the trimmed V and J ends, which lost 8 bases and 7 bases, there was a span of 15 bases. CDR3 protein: CASVGPGYQPQHF. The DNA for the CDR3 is TGTGCCAGCGTAGGTCCGGGGTACCAGCCCCAGCATTTT.

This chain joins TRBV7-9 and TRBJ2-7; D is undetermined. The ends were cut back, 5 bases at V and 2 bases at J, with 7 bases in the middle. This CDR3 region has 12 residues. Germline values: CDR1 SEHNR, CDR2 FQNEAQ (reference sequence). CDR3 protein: CASSPDTYEQYF. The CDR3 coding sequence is TGTGCCAGCAGCCCCGACACCTACGAGCAGTACTTC.

CDR3 region: CASSQDRGIAGVSYEQYF. CDR3 nucleotides: TGCGCCAGCAGCCAAGATAGAGGGATAGCGGGAGTATCCTACGAGCAGTACTTC. The chain has TRBV4-3 and TRBJ2-7, with 9 positions matching TRBD2. The germline V gene has CDR1 LGHNA and CDR2 YSLEER. This CDR3 has 18 residues. V lost 0 bases, J lost 1 base, and 10 bases stayed unmatched.

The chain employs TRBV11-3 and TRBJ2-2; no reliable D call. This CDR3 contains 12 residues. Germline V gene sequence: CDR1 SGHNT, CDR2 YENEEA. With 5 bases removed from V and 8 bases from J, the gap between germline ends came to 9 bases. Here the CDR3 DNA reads TGTGCCAGCAGCCCCTCTGTGGGGGAGCTGTTTTTT. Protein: CASSPSVGELFF.

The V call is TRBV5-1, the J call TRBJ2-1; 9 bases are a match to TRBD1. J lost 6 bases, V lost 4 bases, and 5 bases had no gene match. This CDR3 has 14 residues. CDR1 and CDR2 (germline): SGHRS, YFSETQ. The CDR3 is CASSPLGQGNEQFF. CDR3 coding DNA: TGCGCCAGCAGCCCCCTGGGACAGGGCAATGAGCAGTTCTTC. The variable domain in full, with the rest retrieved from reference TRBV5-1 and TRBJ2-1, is KAGVTQTPRYLIKTRGQQVTLSCSPISGHRSVSWYQQTPGQGLQFLFEYFSETQRNKGNFPGRFSGRQFSNSRSEMNVSTLELGDSALYLCASSPLGQGNEQFFGPGTRLTVL.

The CDR3 loop reads CASSSLGSGPTSTEAFF. DNA of the CDR3: TGTGCCAGCAGTTCTCTAGGGTCAGGCCCTACAAGCACTGAAGCTTTCTTT. The chain links TRBV27 to TRBJ1-1; no clear D. Germline V CDR1 and CDR2: MNHEY, SMNVEV (reference sequence). Trimming pared 4 bases from V and 4 bases from J, leaving 22 bases between. The CDR3 contains 17 residues.

The CDR3 nucleotides read TGTGCCAGCAGCCTCATATTCCGGGACAGGGGACAGGAGACCCAGTACTTC. Translated, it gives CASSLIFRDRGQETQYF. V and J are TRBV5-5 and TRBJ2-5, with 10 bases aligning to TRBD1. This CDR3 is built from 17 residues. After removal of 4 bases from V and 5 bases from J, the junction contained 14 bases not matched to a gene. In germline, CDR1 is SGHKS, CDR2 YYEKEE (reference sequence).